These 20 T cell receptor beta chains were sequenced from one sample in a study of blood T cell repertoires in COVID-19 (dated by TCRdb to 2020 to 2022). The library was generated by the immunoSEQ multiplex PCR assay. Here the immuneACCESS table is served through TCRdb, limited to in-frame sequences with V and J called. Missing clones are a known gap in these copies; in checked studies unresolved V genes cover under half, and the rest lacks a known reason. This sample has around 300,000 clones in its table, and about nine tenths of those were observed once. Together, the top ten hold 1.5% to 2% of the sample. Input material: peripheral blood. Receptors originate from a woman aged 25 to 39 with COVID-19, enrolled during active disease.

The rearrangement uses TRBV6-6 and TRBJ2-5; D call uncertain. The CDR3 is 11 amino acids. Germline V lookup: CDR1 MNHNY, CDR2 SVGAGI (reference sequence). Trimming took off 6 bases at V and 7 bases at J, with 9 bases between the two ends. As DNA, the CDR3 is TGTGCCAGCAGCCCTACCCGGACCCAGTACTTC. Amino acid sequence: CASSPTRTQYF.

This clone has more than one count but fewer than ten. V is TRBV28 and J is TRBJ1-2; 10 bases map to TRBD1. CDR1 and CDR2 (germline): MDHEN, SYDVKM. V gave up 9 bases and J gave up 6 bases; unmatched junction bases: 13. The CDR3 covers 15 residues. This chain's CDR3 is CASLTPLGTGDGYTF. The CDR3 DNA reads as TGTGCCAGTCTTACACCTCTAGGGACAGGGGATGGCTACACCTTC.

This clone has a single count. The genes are TRBV19 and TRBJ2-3; 10 bases match TRBD2. CDR1 and CDR2 (germline): LNHDA, SQIVND (reference sequence). This CDR3 comprises 16 residues. The trim removed 10 bases at V and 1 base at J, leaving 11 bases unmatched. CDR3 coding DNA: TGTGCCACAACTAGCGGGGAAAGTTCGGGCACAGATACGCAGTATTTT. Amino acid sequence: CATTSGESSGTDTQYF. Drawing the rest from reference TRBV19 and TRBJ2-3, the complete variable domain is DGGITQSPKYLFRKEGQNVTLSCEQNLNHDAMYWYRQDPGQGLRLIYYSQIVNDFQKGDIAEGYSVSREKKESFPLTVTSAQKNPTAFYLCATTSGESSGTDTQYFGPGTRLTVL.

The V call is TRBV18, the J call TRBJ1-1; a possible D gene is TRBD1 (5 bases). Germline lookup yields CDR1 KGHSH and CDR2 LQKENI. With 6 bases removed from V and 10 bases from J, the gap between germline ends came to 12 bases. There are 11 residues in the CDR3. This chain's CDR3 is CASSQQAGAFF. The CDR3 DNA sequence: TGTGCCAGCTCGCAACAGGCTGGAGCTTTCTTT.

The V gene is TRBV23-1, the J gene TRBJ2-7; TRBD2 matches at 7 bases. TRBV23-1 is annotated as an ORF whose role is uncertain. This CDR3 contains 12 residues. The trim removed 9 bases at V and 4 bases at J, leaving 6 bases unmatched. The CDR3 coding sequence is TGCGCCAGTTGGGGGAGGGCATACGAGCAGTACGTC. Its protein product is CASWGRAYEQYV.

This sequence joins TRBV11-2 and TRBJ2-5; possibly TRBD1 for D (5 bases). The CDR3 consists of 14 residues. Trimming cost V 4 bases and J 1 base, with 10 bases left between them. The V gene's germline CDR1 is SGHAT and CDR2 FQNNGV. The CDR3 protein is CASSSRATQETQYF. CDR3 sequence (DNA): TGTGCCAGCAGCTCCAGGGCCACCCAAGAGACCCAGTACTTC.

This chain connects TRBV9 to TRBJ2-4, with TRBD2 identical over 9 bases. V was pared by 0 bases and J by 12 bases, with 4 bases of the junction left unmatched. In germline, CDR1 is SGDLS, CDR2 YYNGEE. The CDR3 has 13 amino acids. This CDR3 reads CASSVEGLAPQYF. The CDR3 nucleotides are TGTGCCAGCAGCGTAGAGGGACTAGCACCTCAGTACTTC.

The chain has TRBV18 and TRBJ2-2, with D perhaps TRBD1 (6 bases). This CDR3 has 18 amino acids. V was trimmed by 0 bases and J by 0 bases, leaving 14 bases between them. Germline V gene lookup returns CDR1 KGHSH and CDR2 LQKENI. Written as DNA, the CDR3 is TGTGCCAGCTCACCACCGAACAGGGTTTCCTCGAACACCGGGGAGCTGTTTTTT. Translating gives CASSPPNRVSSNTGELFF.

The chain has TRBV30 and TRBJ2-5; D possibly corresponds to TRBD1 (5 bases). The V gene's germline CDR1 is GTSNPN and CDR2 SVGIG (reference sequence). This CDR3 is built from 14 residues. V lost 0 bases and J lost 2, with 10 bases in between. The CDR3 DNA follows: TGTGCCTGGAGTGTACTTAACAGGCAAGAGACCCAGTACTTC. Protein sequence: CAWSVLNRQETQYF.

The rearrangement joins TRBV4-3 to TRBJ2-7, with 7 bases matching TRBD1. Unmatched junction bases numbered 7, after V lost 2 bases and J lost 3 bases. Germline loops: CDR1 LGHNA, CDR2 YSLEER. The CDR3 is 15 residues long. CDR3 loop: CASSQYTGAGYEQYF. The DNA of the CDR3 is TGCGCCAGCAGCCAATACACAGGGGCGGGCTACGAGCAGTACTTC.

The V and J genes are TRBV5-6 and TRBJ2-2; TRBD1 agrees at 10 bases. CDR1 is SGHDT, CDR2 YYEEEE, per germline. The CDR3 loop spans 17 amino acids. The J segment lost 0 bases and the V segment lost 4 bases, leaving 6 bases of the junction unmatched. CDR3: CASSPDRGPANTGELFF. In DNA form, the CDR3 reads TGTGCCAGCAGCCCCGACAGGGGGCCAGCGAACACCGGGGAGCTGTTTTTT. Filled out from reference TRBV5-6 and TRBJ2-2, the complete variable domain reads DAGVTQSPTHLIKTRGQQVTLRCSPKSGHDTVSWYQQALGQGPQFIFQYYEEEERQRGNFPDRFSGHQFPNYSSELNVNALLLGDSALYLCASSPDRGPANTGELFFGEGSRLTVL.

The gene calls are TRBV5-4 and TRBJ1-2; perhaps TRBD1 as D (6 bases). V was clipped by 4 bases and J by 4 bases, with 14 bases between them. CDR1 is SGHNT and CDR2 is YYREEE in the germline V gene (reference sequence). The CDR3 covers 14 residues. The CDR3 here is CASSVQGIGYGYTF. The CDR3 nucleotides read TGTGCCAGCAGCGTACAGGGAATTGGCTATGGCTACACCTTC.

The chain joins TRBV30 to TRBJ2-5; a weak D match, TRBD2 (6 bases). Germline-derived CDR1 and CDR2 are GTSNPN and SVGIG (reference sequence). There are 13 residues in the CDR3. V lost 0 bases, J lost 9 bases, and 14 bases lay in between. DNA of the CDR3: TGTGCCTGGAGTGTACTTGGGCGGAGGGCCCAGTACTTC. Protein product: CAWSVLGRRAQYF.

The genes are TRBV19 and TRBJ2-5, with 7 bases fitting TRBD1. Unmatched junction bases numbered 6, after V lost 7 bases and J lost 4 bases. Germline V lookup: CDR1 LNHDA, CDR2 SQIVND (reference sequence). The CDR3 runs to 13 residues. The CDR3 DNA reads TGTGCCAGTACCGGGACAGATCTAGAGACCCAGTACTTC. Protein product: CASTGTDLETQYF. Based on the CDR3 plus reference TRBV19 and TRBJ2-5, the full variable domain is DGGITQSPKYLFRKEGQNVTLSCEQNLNHDAMYWYRQDPGQGLRLIYYSQIVNDFQKGDIAEGYSVSREKKESFPLTVTSAQKNPTAFYLCASTGTDLETQYFGPGTRLLVL.

This rearrangement joins TRBV11-2 to TRBJ1-5, with a possible D match to TRBD1 (5 bases). The CDR3 runs to 14 residues. The ends were cut back, 2 bases at V and 2 bases at J, with 7 bases in the middle. CDR1 is SGHAT and CDR2 is FQNNGV in the germline V gene. The CDR3 spells CASSLSGGNQPQHF. CDR3 coding DNA: TGTGCCAGCAGCTTATCGGGGGGCAATCAGCCCCAGCATTTT.

This clone was detected only once. This rearrangement joins TRBV15 to TRBJ1-5; 8 bases map to TRBD1. The V segment lost 0 bases and the J segment 6 bases; nucleotides outside the gene matches: 10. The CDR3 is 17 amino acids. Germline V gene lookup returns CDR1 LNHNV and CDR2 YYDKDF (reference sequence). CDR3 in amino acids: CATSRDGLTGGGQPQHF. The CDR3 DNA sequence: TGTGCCACCAGCAGAGATGGCCTTACAGGGGGGGGTCAGCCCCAGCATTTT.

The chain combines TRBV5-6 with TRBJ2-3; TRBD2 matches at 8 bases. This CDR3 spans 15 amino acids. The V and J ends lost 1 base and 6 bases, in that order; junction bases with no gene match: 7. Germline V CDR1 and CDR2: SGHDT, YYEEEE. CDR3 DNA: TGTGCCAGCAGCTTGCCTAGCGGGTATACGGATACGCAGTATTTT. This gives the protein CASSLPSGYTDTQYF.

This clone was recorded only once. The chain combines TRBV5-5 with TRBJ1-5; D call uncertain. This CDR3 has 18 amino acids. Germline V gene data show CDR1 as SGHKS and CDR2 as YYEKEE (reference sequence). Between the trimmed V and J ends, which lost 0 bases and 0 bases, there was a span of 16 bases. This CDR3 is CASSLAKRSGDSNQPQHF. The CDR3, as DNA: TGTGCCAGCAGCTTGGCCAAACGGAGCGGCGATAGCAATCAGCCCCAGCATTTT.

The genes are TRBV5-1 and TRBJ1-2; no clear D gene. There are 13 residues in the CDR3. V lost 1 base and J lost 6, with 10 bases in between. Per the germline V gene, CDR1 is SGHRS and CDR2 is YFSETQ. CDR3 loop: CASSLTVRDGYTF. The CDR3 bases are TGCGCCAGCAGCTTGACAGTACGCGATGGCTACACCTTC.

The chain links TRBV4-1 to TRBJ2-3; D call uncertain. The ends were cut back, 6 bases at V and 0 bases at J, with 13 bases in the middle. The V gene's germline CDR1 is MGHRA and CDR2 YSYEKL. This CDR3 has 15 residues. The CDR3 is CASSMGLSSTDTQYF. The CDR3 DNA reads as TGCGCCAGCAGTATGGGCTTATCTAGCACAGATACGCAGTATTTT.